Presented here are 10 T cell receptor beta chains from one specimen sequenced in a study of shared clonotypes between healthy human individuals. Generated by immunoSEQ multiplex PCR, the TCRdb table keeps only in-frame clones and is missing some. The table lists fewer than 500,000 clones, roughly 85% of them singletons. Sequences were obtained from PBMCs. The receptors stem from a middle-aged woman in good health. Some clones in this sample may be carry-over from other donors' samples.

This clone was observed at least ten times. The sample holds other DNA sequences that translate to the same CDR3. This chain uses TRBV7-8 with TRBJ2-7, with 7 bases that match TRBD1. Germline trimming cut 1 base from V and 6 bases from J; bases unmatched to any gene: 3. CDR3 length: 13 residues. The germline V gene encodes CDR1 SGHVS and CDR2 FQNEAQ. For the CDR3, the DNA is TGTGCCAGCAGCTTAGGACAGGGACGCGAGCAGTACTTC. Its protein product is CASSLGQGREQYF.

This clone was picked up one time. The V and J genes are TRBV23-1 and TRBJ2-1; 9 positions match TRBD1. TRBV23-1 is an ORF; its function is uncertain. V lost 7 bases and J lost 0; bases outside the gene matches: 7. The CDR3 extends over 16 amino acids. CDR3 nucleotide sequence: TGCGCCAGCAAGGGGACAGGGAGTAGCTCCTACAATGAGCAGTTCTTC. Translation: CASKGTGSSSYNEQFF.

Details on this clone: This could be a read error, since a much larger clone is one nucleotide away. CDR3 DNA: TGTGCCAGCAGGCCTAGCACAGATACGCAGTATTTT. It codes for CASRPSTDTQYF. V and J are TRBV28 and TRBJ2-3; D not resolved. Germline assignment: CDR1 MDHEN and CDR2 SYDVKM. Trimming left V 6 bases short and J 0 bases short, with 4 bases between. CDR3 size: 12 residues.

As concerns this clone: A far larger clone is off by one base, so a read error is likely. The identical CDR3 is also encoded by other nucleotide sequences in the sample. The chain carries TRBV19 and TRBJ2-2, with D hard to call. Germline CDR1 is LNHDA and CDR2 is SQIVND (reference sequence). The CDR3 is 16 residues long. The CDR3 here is CASSIERLLNTGELFF. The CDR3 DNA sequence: TGCGCCAGTAGTATCGAGAGGCTCCTGAACACCGGGGAGCTGTTTTTT.

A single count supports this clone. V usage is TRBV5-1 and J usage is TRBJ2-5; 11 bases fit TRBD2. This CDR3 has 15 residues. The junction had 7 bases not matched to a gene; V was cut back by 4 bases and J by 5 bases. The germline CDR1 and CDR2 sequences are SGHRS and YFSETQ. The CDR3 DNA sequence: TGCGCCAGCAGCCAGGGACTAGCGGAGTCGGAGACCCAGTACTTC. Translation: CASSQGLAESETQYF.

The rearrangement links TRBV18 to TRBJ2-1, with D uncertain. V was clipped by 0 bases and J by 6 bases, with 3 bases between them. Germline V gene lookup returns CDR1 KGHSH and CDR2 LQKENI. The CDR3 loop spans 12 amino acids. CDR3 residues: CASSPPTNEQFF. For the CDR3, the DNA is TGTGCCAGCTCACCACCCACCAATGAGCAGTTCTTC.

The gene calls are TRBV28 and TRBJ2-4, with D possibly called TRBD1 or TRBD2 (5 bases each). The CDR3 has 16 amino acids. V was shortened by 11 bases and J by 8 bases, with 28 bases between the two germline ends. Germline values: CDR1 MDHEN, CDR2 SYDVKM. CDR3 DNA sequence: TGTGCCTCCCAAACGGGACGCTCCGAATTTAGGGACATTCAGTACTTC. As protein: CASQTGRSEFRDIQYF.

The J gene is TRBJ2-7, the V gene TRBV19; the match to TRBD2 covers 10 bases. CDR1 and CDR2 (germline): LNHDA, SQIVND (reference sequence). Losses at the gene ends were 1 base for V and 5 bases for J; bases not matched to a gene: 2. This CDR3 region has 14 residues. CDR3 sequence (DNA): TGTGCCAGTAGTATAGCTAGCGGGAGTAACGAGCAGTACTTC. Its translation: CASSIASGSNEQYF. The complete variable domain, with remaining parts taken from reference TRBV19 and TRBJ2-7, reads DGGITQSPKYLFRKEGQNVTLSCEQNLNHDAMYWYRQDPGQGLRLIYYSQIVNDFQKGDIAEGYSVSREKKESFPLTVTSAQKNPTAFYLCASSIASGSNEQYFGPGTRLTVT.

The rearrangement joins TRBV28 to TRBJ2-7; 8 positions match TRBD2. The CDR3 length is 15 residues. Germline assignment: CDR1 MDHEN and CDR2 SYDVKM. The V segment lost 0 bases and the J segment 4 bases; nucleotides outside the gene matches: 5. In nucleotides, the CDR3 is TGTGCCAGCAGTTTATGGGCTAGCGGGCAGTACGAGCAGTACTTC. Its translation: CASSLWASGQYEQYF.

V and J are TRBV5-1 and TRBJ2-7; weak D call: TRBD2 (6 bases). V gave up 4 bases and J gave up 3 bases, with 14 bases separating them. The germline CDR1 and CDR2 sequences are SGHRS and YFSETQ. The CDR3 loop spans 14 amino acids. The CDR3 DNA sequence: TGCGCCAGCAGCCGGGACTGGAAAAACTACGAGCAGTACTTC. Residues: CASSRDWKNYEQYF.